The rows below give T cell receptor beta chains drawn from one sample of a study of pediatric ulcerative colitis. Data came from immunoSEQ multiplex PCR; TCRdb stores just in-frame clones and leaves some out. The sample records 44,000 or so clones, 78% being singletons. The sequencing input was gut tissue. All receptors derive from a girl aged 10 to 17 with moderate ulcerative colitis. The CDR3 runs from the conserved cysteine through the conserved F or W. D genes are given only for firm matches. The size entry is marked missing in some rows and otherwise reads once, few, many or a size class.

TRBJ2-7 | TRBV29-1 | once | . | 11 | TGCAGCGGGGCAGACTACTACGAGCAGTACTTC | CSGADYYEQYF
TRBJ2-7 | TRBV27 | . | . | 16 | TGTGCCAGCAGTATCAGAGGGGGGAGTCTTTACTACGAGCAGTACTTC | CASSIRGGSLYYEQYF
TRBJ2-3 | TRBV6-6 | . | TRBD2 | 14 | TGTGCCAGCAGTACTAGCGGGTTCACAGATACGCAGTATTTT | CASSTSGFTDTQYF
TRBJ2-5 | TRBV4-2 | . | TRBD1 | 14 | TGTGCCAGCAGCCAAGAACAGGGGAGAGAGACCCAGTACTTC | CASSQEQGRETQYF
TRBJ2-1 | TRBV27 | . | . | 14 | TGTGCCAGCAGTTTAGTTGCTAGCATGGATGAGCAGTTCTTC | CASSLVASMDEQFF
TRBJ2-7 | TRBV5-6 | . | . | 12 | TGTGCCAGCAGCTTGTGGGGCTACGAGCAGTACTTC | CASSLWGYEQYF
TRBJ2-7 | TRBV4-1 | . | TRBD2 | 14 | TGCGCCAGCAGTCTAGCGGGAGGGCCCTACGAGCAGTACTTC | CASSLAGGPYEQYF
TRBJ2-7 | TRBV19 | . | . | 15 | TGTGCCAGTAGTATAAACCAGGCAGGGAAAGGCGAGCAGTACTTC | CASSINQAGKGEQYF
TRBJ2-3 | TRBV11-1 | . | . | 17 | TGTGCCAGCAGCTCGGCGCCCCCGGGCAGGGGCACAGATACGCAGTATTTT | CASSSAPPGRGTDTQYF
TRBJ2-5 | TRBV5-1 | . | . | 12 | TGCGCCAGCAGCTTTTTTGAAGAGACCCAGTACTTC | CASSFFEETQYF
TRBJ2-5 | TRBV7-2 | . | . | 14 | TGTGCCAGCAGCCACTGGCAGTACCAAGAGACCCAGTACTTC | CASSHWQYQETQYF
TRBJ1-2 | TRBV5-1 | once | TRBD1 | 14 | TGCGCCAGCAGCGCTTCGGGACAGGGTGGCGGCTACACCTTC | CASSASGQGGGYTF
TRBJ1-4 | TRBV10-3 | . | . | 15 | TGTGCCATCAGATCGACCAGGGGTACTAATGAAAAACTGTTTTTT | CAIRSTRGTNEKLFF
TRBJ2-7 | TRBV5-1 | . | TRBD2 | 14 | TGCGCCAGCAGACTAGCGGGAGGGCAAGGTGAGCAGTACTTC | CASRLAGGQGEQYF
TRBJ2-7 | TRBV2 | large | TRBD1 | 15 | TGTGCCATCCTCCAACCGGGACAGGGGGTAGGGGAGCAGTACTTC | CAILQPGQGVGEQYF
TRBJ1-1 | TRBV30 | few | . | 14 | TGTGCCTGGAGTGTACTAGGAGCTTACACTGAAGCTTTCTTT | CAWSVLGAYTEAFF
TRBJ2-7 | TRBV23-1 | . | TRBD1 | 15 | TGCGCCAGCAGTCAGAGGACAGGGGGTAGGTACGAGCAGTACTTC | CASSQRTGGRYEQYF
TRBJ2-7 | TRBV29-1 | once | TRBD1 | 13 | TGCAGCGTGGGGACAGCACTCTCCTACGAGCAGTACTTC | CSVGTALSYEQYF
TRBJ2-7 | TRBV5-6 | . | TRBD1 | 16 | TGTGCCAGCAGTCACGCACCGGGACAGGACTCCTACGAGCAGTACTTC | CASSHAPGQDSYEQYF
TRBJ1-5 | TRBV19 | once | . | 16 | TGTGCCAGTAGTTTCCTTTCGGCCGTTAGCAATCAGCCCCAGCATTTT | CASSFLSAVSNQPQHF
TRBJ2-7 | TRBV15 | . | TRBD2 | 16 | TGTGCCACCAGCAGAGAGGCTAGCGGAAGCTCCTACGAGCAGTACTTC | CATSREASGSSYEQYF
TRBJ2-5 | TRBV2 | . | TRBD2 | 14 | TGTGCCAGCAGAACAACTAGCGGGGCAGAGACCCAGTACTTC | CASRTTSGAETQYF
TRBJ1-6 | TRBV9 | . | . | 15 | TGTGCCAGCAGCGTAGAGGGGGGAGGAAATTCACCCCTCCACTTT | CASSVEGGGNSPLHF
TRBJ2-4 | TRBV5-4 | . | . | 15 | TGTGCCAGCAGCTTCCCTGGCGGGGCCAAAAACATTCAGTACTTC | CASSFPGGAKNIQYF
TRBJ2-7 | TRBV5-1 | . | TRBD1 | 15 | TGCGCCAGCAGCTTAGATGGGACAGGGATCTACGAGCAGTACTTC | CASSLDGTGIYEQYF
TRBJ1-3 | TRBV11-2 | . | . | 15 | TGTGCCAGCAGCTTAAATGACATCTCTGGAAACACCATATATTTT | CASSLNDISGNTIYF
TRBJ1-2 | TRBV6-5 | . | . | 13 | TGTGCCAGCAGTTATCCACTCGACTATGGCTACACCTTC | CASSYPLDYGYTF
TRBJ2-7 | TRBV5-1 | once | TRBD2 | 15 | TGCGCCAGCAGCAAGGGGACTAGCGGACCTTACGAGCAGTACTTC | CASSKGTSGPYEQYF
TRBJ1-5 | TRBV28 | . | . | 12 | TGTGCCAGCAGGGGGGGTAATCAGCCCCAGCATTTT | CASRGGNQPQHF
TRBJ2-5 | TRBV5-4 | . | . | 13 | TGTGCCAGCAGCTACGGCCAGCAAGAGACCCAGTACTTC | CASSYGQQETQYF
TRBJ2-3 | TRBV5-1 | . | . | 12 | TGCGCCAGCAGCTTGGATCTAGATACGCAGTATTTT | CASSLDLDTQYF
TRBJ2-2 | TRBV5-5 | . | TRBD2 | 16 | TGTGCCAGCAGCCTCGAGGGACTAGCGGGCACCGGGGAGCTGTTTTTT | CASSLEGLAGTGELFF
TRBJ1-1 | TRBV6-5 | . | TRBD1 | 16 | TGTGCCAGCAGTTACTCGGCAGGGGGGATGAACACTGAAGCTTTCTTT | CASSYSAGGMNTEAFF
TRBJ2-7 | TRBV7-3 | . | . | 15 | TGTGCCAGCAGCTTAATTCCGGGCAGCTCCTACGAGCAGTACTTC | CASSLIPGSSYEQYF
TRBJ2-2 | TRBV19 | . | . | 14 | TGTGCCAGTAAGGGGACATATAACACCGGGGAGCTGTTTTTT | CASKGTYNTGELFF
TRBJ1-6 | TRBV27 | . | TRBD1 | 14 | TGTGCCAGCAGGGGGGACAGAGGGAATTCACCCCTCCACTTT | CASRGDRGNSPLHF
TRBJ2-1 | TRBV4-1 | . | TRBD2 | 15 | TGCGCCAGCAGCTCTATAGCGGGGGTATACAATGAGCAGTTCTTC | CASSSIAGVYNEQFF
TRBJ2-6 | TRBV7-7 | . | . | 16 | TGTGCTAGCAGCCTCGACAGTCGCTCTGGGGCCAACGTCCTGACTTTC | CASSLDSRSGANVLTF
TRBJ1-1 | TRBV30 | . | TRBD1 | 18 | TGTGCCTGGATTCTGCACCCCAGGACAGGGGGCGGTCGCACTGAAGCTTTCTTT | CAWILHPRTGGGRTEAFF
TRBJ2-2 | TRBV6-1 | . | . | 12 | TGTGCCAGCAGTCAGGGGACCGGGGAGCTGTTTTTT | CASSQGTGELFF
TRBJ2-1 | TRBV2 | . | . | 14 | TGTGCCAGCGTCATAGCGCAGTCCTACAATGAGCAGTTCTTC | CASVIAQSYNEQFF
TRBJ2-5 | TRBV7-3 | . | TRBD2 | 15 | TGTGCCAGCAGCTTCGCTAGCGGGGATCAAGAGACCCAGTACTTC | CASSFASGDQETQYF